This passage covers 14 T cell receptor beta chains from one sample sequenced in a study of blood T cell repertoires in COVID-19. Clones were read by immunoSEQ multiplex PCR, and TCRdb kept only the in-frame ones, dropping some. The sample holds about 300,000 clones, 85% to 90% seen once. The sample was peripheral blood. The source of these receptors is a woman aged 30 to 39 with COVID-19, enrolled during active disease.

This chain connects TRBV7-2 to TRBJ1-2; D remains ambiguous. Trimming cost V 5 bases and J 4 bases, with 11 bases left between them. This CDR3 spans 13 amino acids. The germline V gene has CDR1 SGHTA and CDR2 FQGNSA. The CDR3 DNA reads TGTGCCAGCAGCCCCCCGGCGGCCTATGGCTACACCTTC. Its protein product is CASSPPAAYGYTF.

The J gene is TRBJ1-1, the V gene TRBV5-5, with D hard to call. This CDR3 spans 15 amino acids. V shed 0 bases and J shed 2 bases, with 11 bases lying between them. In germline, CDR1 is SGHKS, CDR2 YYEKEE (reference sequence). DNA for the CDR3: TGTGCCAGCAGCTTGGTCCCAGAGACAAACACTGAAGCTTTCTTT. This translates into CASSLVPETNTEAFF. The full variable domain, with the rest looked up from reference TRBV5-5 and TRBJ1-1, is DAGVTQSPTHLIKTRGQQVTLRCSPISGHKSVSWYQQVLGQGPQFIFQYYEKEERGRGNFPDRFSARQFPNYSSELNVNALLLGDSALYLCASSLVPETNTEAFFGQGTRLTVV.

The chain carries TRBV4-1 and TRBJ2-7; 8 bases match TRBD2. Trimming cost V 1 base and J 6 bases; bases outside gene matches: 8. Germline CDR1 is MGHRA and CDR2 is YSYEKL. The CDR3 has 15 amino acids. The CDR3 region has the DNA TGCGCCAGCAGCCAAGTCGGGCTAGCGGGTTCCGAGCAGTACTTC. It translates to CASSQVGLAGSEQYF.

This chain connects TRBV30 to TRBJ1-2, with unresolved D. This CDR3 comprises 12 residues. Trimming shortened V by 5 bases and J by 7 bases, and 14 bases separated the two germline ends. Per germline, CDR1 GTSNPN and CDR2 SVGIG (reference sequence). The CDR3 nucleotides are TGTGCCTGGGGGGTAGGAGTGACTGGCTACACCTTC. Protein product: CAWGVGVTGYTF.

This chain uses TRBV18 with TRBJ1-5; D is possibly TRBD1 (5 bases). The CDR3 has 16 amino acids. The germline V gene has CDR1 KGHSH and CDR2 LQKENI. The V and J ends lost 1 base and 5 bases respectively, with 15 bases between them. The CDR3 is CASSPQAARAYQPQHF. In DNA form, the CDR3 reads TGTGCCAGCTCACCACAGGCCGCCAGGGCTTATCAGCCCCAGCATTTT.

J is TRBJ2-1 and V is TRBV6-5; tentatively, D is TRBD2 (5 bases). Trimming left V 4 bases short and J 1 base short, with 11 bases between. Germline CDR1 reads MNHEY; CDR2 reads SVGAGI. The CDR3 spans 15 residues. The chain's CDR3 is CASSFSSGSYNEQFF. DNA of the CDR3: TGTGCCAGCAGTTTTTCGTCGGGGTCCTACAATGAGCAGTTCTTC.

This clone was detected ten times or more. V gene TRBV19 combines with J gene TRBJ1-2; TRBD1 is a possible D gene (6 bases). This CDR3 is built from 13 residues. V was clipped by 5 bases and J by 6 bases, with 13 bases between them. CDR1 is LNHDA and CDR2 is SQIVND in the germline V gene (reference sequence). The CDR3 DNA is TGTGCCAGTAGTGACTCGGACAGCCATGGCTACACCTTC. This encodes CASSDSDSHGYTF.

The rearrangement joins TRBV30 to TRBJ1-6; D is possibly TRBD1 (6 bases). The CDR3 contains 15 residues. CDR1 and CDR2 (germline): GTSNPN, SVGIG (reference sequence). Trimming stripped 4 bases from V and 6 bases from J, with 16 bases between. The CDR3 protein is CAWTKTGTINSPLHF. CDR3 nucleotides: TGTGCCTGGACCAAAACCGGGACAATTAATTCACCCCTCCACTTT.

This CDR3 reads CASSLSFGTGGYQPQHF. DNA of the CDR3: TGTGCCAGCAGTTTATCTTTCGGGACAGGGGGCTATCAGCCCCAGCATTTT. The chain combines TRBV27 with TRBJ1-5; 12 bases are a match to TRBD1. Trimming took 0 bases from V and 5 from J; bases not matched to a gene: 5. The CDR3 is 17 residues long. CDR1 MNHEY and CDR2 SMNVEV come from the germline V gene (reference sequence).

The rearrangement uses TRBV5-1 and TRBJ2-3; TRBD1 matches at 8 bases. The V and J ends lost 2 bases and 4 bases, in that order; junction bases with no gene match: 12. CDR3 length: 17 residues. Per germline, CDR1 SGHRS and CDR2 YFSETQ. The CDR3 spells CASSFGPDRGRSDTQYF. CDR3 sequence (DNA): TGCGCCAGCAGCTTCGGACCTGACAGGGGAAGGTCAGATACGCAGTATTTT. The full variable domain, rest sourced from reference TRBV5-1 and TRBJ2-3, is KAGVTQTPRYLIKTRGQQVTLSCSPISGHRSVSWYQQTPGQGLQFLFEYFSETQRNKGNFPGRFSGRQFSNSRSEMNVSTLELGDSALYLCASSFGPDRGRSDTQYFGPGTRLTVL.

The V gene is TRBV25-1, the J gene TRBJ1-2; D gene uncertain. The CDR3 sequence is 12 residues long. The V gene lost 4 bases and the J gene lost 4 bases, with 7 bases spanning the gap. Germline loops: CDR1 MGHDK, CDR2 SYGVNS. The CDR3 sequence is CASSGNSYGYTF. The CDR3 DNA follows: TGTGCCAGCAGTGGAAACAGCTATGGCTACACCTTC.

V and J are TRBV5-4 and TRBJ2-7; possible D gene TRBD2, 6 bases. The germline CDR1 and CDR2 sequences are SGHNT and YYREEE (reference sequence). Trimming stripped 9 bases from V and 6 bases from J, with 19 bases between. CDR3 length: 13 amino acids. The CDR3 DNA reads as TGTGCCATCTCGGAGGAGGGTTGGGCCGAGCAGTACTTC. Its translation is CAISEEGWAEQYF.

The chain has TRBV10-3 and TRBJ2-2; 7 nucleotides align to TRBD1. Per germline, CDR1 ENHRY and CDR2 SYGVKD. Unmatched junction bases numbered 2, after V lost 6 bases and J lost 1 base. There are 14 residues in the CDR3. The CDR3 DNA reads TGTGCCATCAGCTCAGGGGGGAACACCGGGGAGCTGTTTTTT. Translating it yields CAISSGGNTGELFF.

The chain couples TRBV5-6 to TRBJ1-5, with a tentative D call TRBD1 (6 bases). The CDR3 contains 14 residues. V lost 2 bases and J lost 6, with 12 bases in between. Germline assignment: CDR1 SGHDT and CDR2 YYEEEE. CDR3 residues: CASSLSGETQPQHF. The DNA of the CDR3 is TGTGCCAGCAGCTTATCAGGGGAGACTCAGCCCCAGCATTTT.